This T cell receptor (beta chain) was documented in a study of blood T cell repertoires in COVID-19. Across the study: The analysed material was cDNA or gDNA that came from T cells, B-cell-depleted T cells, or PBMCs.

This CDR3 contains 18 residues. Trimming shortened V by 0 bases and J by 7 bases, and 21 bases separated the two germline ends. CDR1 MNHEY and CDR2 SVGEGT come from the germline V gene. TCRdb keeps only in-frame clones here, not all; method: immunoSEQ multiplex PCR. The repertoire holds roughly 250,000 clones, with over 75% as singletons. This clonotype was sampled from a human donor in a cohort sampled during active COVID-19. J is TRBJ2-2 and V is TRBV6-2 or TRBV6-3, with a possible D match to TRBD1 (6 bases). Sequenced: peripheral blood. The CDR3 DNA sequence: TGTGCCAGCAGTTACTCTCATCGGGGACATCGGGCAGGCGGGGAGCTGTTTTTT. Protein: CASSYSHRGHRAGGELFF.